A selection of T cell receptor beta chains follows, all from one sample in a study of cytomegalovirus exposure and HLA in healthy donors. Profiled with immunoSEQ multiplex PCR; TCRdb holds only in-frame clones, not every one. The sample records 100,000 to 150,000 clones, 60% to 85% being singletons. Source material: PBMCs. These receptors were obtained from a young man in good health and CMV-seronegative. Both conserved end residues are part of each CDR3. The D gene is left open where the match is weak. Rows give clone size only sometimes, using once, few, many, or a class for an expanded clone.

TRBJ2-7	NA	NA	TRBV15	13	CATSRDRGYEQYF	TGTGCCACCAGCAGAGATAGGGGGTACGAGCAGTACTTC
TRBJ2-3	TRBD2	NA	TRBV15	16	CATSRDRGLDTDTQYF	TGTGCCACCAGCAGAGATAGGGGACTAGACACAGATACGCAGTATTTT
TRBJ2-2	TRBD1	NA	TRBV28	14	CANSGTGGSGELFF	TGTGCCAACTCCGGGACAGGGGGTTCCGGGGAGCTGTTTTTT
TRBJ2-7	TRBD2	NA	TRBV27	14	CASSTSGSYYEQYF	TGTGCCAGCTCTACTAGCGGGAGTTACTACGAGCAGTACTTC
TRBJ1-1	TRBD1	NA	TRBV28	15	CASSILTGASTEAFF	TGTGCCAGCAGTATCTTGACAGGGGCGAGCACTGAAGCTTTCTTT
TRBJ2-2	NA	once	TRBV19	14	CASRVGQNTGELFF	TGTGCCAGTAGAGTGGGACAGAACACCGGGGAGCTGTTTTTT
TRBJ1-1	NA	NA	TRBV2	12	CASKDSNTEAFF	TGTGCCAGCAAAGACAGTAACACTGAAGCTTTCTTT
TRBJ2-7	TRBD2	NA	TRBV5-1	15	CASSLYGGGAYEQYF	TGCGCCAGCAGCTTGTATGGCGGGGGGGCCTACGAGCAGTACTTC
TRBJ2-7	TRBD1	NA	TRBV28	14	CASSPEGQAYEQYF	TGTGCCAGCAGTCCCGAGGGACAGGCCTACGAGCAGTACTTC
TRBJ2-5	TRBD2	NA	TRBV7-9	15	CASSFSTSAQETQYF	TGTGCCAGCAGCTTTTCGACTAGCGCCCAAGAGACCCAGTACTTC
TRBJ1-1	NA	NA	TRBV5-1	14	CASSLAQLNTEAFF	TGCGCCAGCAGCTTGGCTCAACTCAACACTGAAGCTTTCTTT
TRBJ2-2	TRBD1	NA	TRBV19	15	CASTPGQGDTGELFF	TGTGCCAGTACACCGGGACAGGGGGACACCGGGGAGCTGTTTTTT
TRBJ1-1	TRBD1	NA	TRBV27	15	CASSLGQGMNTEAFF	TGTGCCAGCAGCCTGGGACAGGGGATGAACACTGAAGCTTTCTTT
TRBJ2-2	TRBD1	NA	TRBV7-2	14	CATTGQGNTGELFF	TGTGCCACTACTGGACAGGGGAACACCGGGGAGCTGTTTTTT
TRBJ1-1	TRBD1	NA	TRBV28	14	CASVYGTGNTEAFF	TGTGCCAGTGTTTATGGGACAGGGAACACTGAAGCTTTCTTT
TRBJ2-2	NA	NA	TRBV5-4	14	CASSLATLPGELFF	TGTGCCAGCAGCTTAGCGACCCTTCCCGGGGAGCTGTTTTTT
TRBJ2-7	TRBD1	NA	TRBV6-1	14	CASRGQGALYEQYF	TGTGCCAGCCGGGGTCAGGGGGCCCTTTACGAGCAGTACTTC
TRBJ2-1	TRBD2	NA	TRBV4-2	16	CASSQDRSGGNNEQFF	TGTGCCAGCAGCCAAGATAGGAGCGGGGGGAACAATGAGCAGTTCTTC
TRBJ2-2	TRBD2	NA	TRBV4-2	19	CASSPEPLAGGPHTGELFF	TGTGCCAGCAGCCCCGAGCCCCTAGCGGGGGGGCCCCACACCGGGGAGCTGTTTTTT
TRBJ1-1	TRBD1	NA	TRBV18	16	CASSLQGGSRWTEAFF	TGTGCCAGCTCACTTCAGGGGGGTTCGCGATGGACTGAAGCTTTCTTT
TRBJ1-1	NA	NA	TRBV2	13	CASSVEMNTEAFF	TGTGCCAGCAGTGTGGAGATGAACACTGAAGCTTTCTTT
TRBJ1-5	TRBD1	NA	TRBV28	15	CASSLGTGRLQPQHF	TGTGCCAGCAGTTTGGGGACAGGGCGATTGCAGCCCCAGCATTTT
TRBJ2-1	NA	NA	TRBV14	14	CASGGLGSYNEQFF	TGTGCCAGTGGGGGGTTGGGGTCCTACAATGAGCAGTTCTTC
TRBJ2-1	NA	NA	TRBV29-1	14	CSVDTESSYNEQFF	TGCAGCGTTGATACAGAGAGCTCCTACAATGAGCAGTTCTTC
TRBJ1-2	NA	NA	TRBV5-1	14	CASSLVSGIHGYTF	TGCGCCAGCAGCTTGGTGTCAGGGATCCATGGCTACACCTTC
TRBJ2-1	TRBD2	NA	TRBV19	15	CASKTSPNSYNEQFF	TGTGCCAGCAAGACTAGCCCTAACTCCTACAATGAGCAGTTCTTC
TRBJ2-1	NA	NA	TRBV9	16	CASSVGAATRANEQFF	TGTGCCAGCAGCGTAGGAGCGGCTACACGGGCCAATGAGCAGTTCTTC
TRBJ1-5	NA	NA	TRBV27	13	CASSWTENQPQHF	TGTGCCAGCAGTTGGACAGAAAATCAGCCCCAGCATTTT
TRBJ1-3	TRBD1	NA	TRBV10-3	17	CAISESAGAGGGSTIYF	TGTGCCATCAGTGAGTCGGCCGGGGCAGGGGGCGGAAGCACCATATATTTT
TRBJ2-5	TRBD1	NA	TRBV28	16	CASSFFLGTGLETQYF	TGTGCCAGCAGTTTTTTCCTGGGGACAGGCTTAGAGACCCAGTACTTC
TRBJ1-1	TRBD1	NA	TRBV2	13	CASRTTGVTEAFF	TGTGCCAGCAGGACGACAGGGGTCACTGAAGCTTTCTTT
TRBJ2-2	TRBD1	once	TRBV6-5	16	CASSYWQGDMSGELFF	TGTGCCAGCAGTTACTGGCAGGGGGACATGTCCGGGGAGCTGTTTTTT
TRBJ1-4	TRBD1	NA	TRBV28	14	CASSLGVQGEKLFF	TGTGCCAGCAGTTTAGGCGTACAGGGGGAAAAACTGTTTTTT
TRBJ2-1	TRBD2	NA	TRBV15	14	CATKGSSGNHEQFF	TGTGCCACCAAAGGTAGTAGCGGGAACCATGAGCAGTTCTTC
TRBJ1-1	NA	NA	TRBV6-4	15	CASRGGQGANTEAFF	TGTGCCAGCAGGGGGGGGCAGGGCGCGAACACTGAAGCTTTCTTT
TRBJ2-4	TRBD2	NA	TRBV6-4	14	CASSDSMSGGELYF	TGTGCCAGCAGTGACTCGATGTCCGGGGGGGAACTGTACTTC
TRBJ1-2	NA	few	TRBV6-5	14	CASSPTPDNYGYTF	TGTGCCAGCAGTCCAACACCTGATAACTATGGCTACACCTTC
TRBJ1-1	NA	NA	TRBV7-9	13	CAGSFRGGTEAFF	TGTGCCGGATCCTTTAGGGGGGGCACTGAAGCTTTCTTT
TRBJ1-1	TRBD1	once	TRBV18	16	CASSLSANRGDTEAFF	TGTGCCAGCTCACTCTCAGCTAACAGGGGGGACACTGAAGCTTTCTTT
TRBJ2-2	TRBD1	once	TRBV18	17	CASSPQGDRGNTGELFF	TGTGCCAGCTCACCACAGGGAGACAGGGGAAACACCGGGGAGCTGTTTTTT
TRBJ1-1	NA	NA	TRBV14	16	CASSQGPRSWNTEAFF	TGTGCCAGCAGCCAAGGTCCCCGGAGCTGGAACACTGAAGCTTTCTTT
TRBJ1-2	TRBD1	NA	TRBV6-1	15	CASTLSTGGNYGYTF	TGTGCCAGCACCTTGTCGACAGGGGGTAACTATGGCTACACCTTC
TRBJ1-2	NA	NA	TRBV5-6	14	CASSSWQGSYGYTF	TGTGCCAGCAGCTCGTGGCAGGGTTCTTATGGCTACACCTTC
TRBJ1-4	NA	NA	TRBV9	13	CASSVALNEKLFF	TGTGCCAGCAGCGTAGCCCTCAATGAAAAACTGTTTTTT
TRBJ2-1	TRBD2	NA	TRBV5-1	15	CASSLAGLGYNEQFF	TGCGCCAGCAGCTTGGCAGGACTAGGCTACAATGAGCAGTTCTTC
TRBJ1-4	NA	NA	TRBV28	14	CASSQRGASEKLFF	TGTGCCAGCAGTCAACGGGGGGCTAGTGAAAAACTGTTTTTT
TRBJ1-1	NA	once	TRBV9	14	CASSVEGGGAEAFF	TGTGCCAGCAGCGTGGAGGGAGGGGGGGCTGAAGCTTTCTTT
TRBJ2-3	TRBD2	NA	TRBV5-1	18	CASSLGRAGGFLTDTQYF	TGCGCCAGCAGCTTGGGGCGGGCGGGGGGCTTCTTGACAGATACGCAGTATTTT
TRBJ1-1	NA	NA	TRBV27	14	CASSLSFRGTEAFF	TGTGCCAGCAGTTTATCGTTTCGAGGCACTGAAGCTTTCTTT
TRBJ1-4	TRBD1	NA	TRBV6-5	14	CASSGTATNEKLFF	TGTGCCAGCAGTGGGACAGCAACTAATGAAAAACTGTTTTTT
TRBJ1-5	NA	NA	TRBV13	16	CASSSRGDRHDQPQHF	TGTGCCAGCAGCTCCCGGGGGGACCGTCATGATCAGCCCCAGCATTTT
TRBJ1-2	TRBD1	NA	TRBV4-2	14	CASSSQTGVNGYTF	TGTGCCAGCAGCTCCCAGACAGGGGTGAATGGCTACACCTTC
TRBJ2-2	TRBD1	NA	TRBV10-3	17	CAIWGTGGPLNTGELFF	TGTGCCATCTGGGGGACAGGGGGCCCCCTGAACACCGGGGAGCTGTTTTTT
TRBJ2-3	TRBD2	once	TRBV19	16	CASSPPLAGRGDTQYF	TGTGCCAGTAGTCCACCACTAGCTGGGAGGGGAGATACGCAGTATTTT